This record looks at one TCR beta chain sequence and its context. The cohort comprised adults aged roughly 18 to 100 years residing in 24 US areas. Resolution of symptoms, clearance, or two negative PCRs was present in recovered Cohort 3 donors. This record belongs to a study of blood T cell repertoires in COVID-19. Methods used by the authors: Nucleated cell counts were estimated from reference gene primer amplification. The data were produced by immunoSEQ multiplex PCR, yet TCRdb's version contains in-frame clones alone and is incomplete. That table gives V, J and clone size, and the DNA gave D and trimming. The sample has 200,000 to 250,000 clones, approximately 84% seen once. Trimming removed 0 bases at V and 1 base at J, with 16 bases between. The CDR3 is made up of 19 amino acids. Germline V gene sequence: CDR1 MNHEY, CDR2 SMNVEV (reference sequence).

This TCR was sampled from a man in his sixties who had recovered from COVID-19. Sequencing used PBMCs or T cells enriched from blood (not recorded which). The chain recombines TRBV27 with TRBJ1-6; D unclear. The CDR3 DNA sequence: TGTGCCAGCAGTTTATCGGGAGAGAGGGCTGGGTCCTATAATTCACCCCTCCACTTT. Translation gives CASSLSGERAGSYNSPLHF.